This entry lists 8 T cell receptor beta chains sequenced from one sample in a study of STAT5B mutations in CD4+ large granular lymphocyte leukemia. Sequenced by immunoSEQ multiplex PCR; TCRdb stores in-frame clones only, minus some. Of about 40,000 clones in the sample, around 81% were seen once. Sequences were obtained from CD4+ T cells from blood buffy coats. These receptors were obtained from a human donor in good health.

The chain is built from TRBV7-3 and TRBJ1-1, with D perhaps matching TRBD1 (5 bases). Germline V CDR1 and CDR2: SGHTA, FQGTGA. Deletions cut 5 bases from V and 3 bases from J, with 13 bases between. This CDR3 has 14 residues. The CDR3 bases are TGTGCCAGCAGCCCCCGGGGCAGCTACACTGAAGCTTTCTTT. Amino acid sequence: CASSPRGSYTEAFF.

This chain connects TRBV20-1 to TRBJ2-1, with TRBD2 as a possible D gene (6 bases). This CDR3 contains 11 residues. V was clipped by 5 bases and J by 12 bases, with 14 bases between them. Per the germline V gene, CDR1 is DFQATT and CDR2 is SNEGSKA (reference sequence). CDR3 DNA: TGCAGTGCTCTCGGGGGTCAGGGGCAGTTCTTC. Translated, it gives CSALGGQGQFF.

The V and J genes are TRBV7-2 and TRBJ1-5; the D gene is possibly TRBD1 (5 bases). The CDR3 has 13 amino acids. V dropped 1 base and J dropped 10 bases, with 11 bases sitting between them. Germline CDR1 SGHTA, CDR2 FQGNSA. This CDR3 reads CASSLGDRIPQHF. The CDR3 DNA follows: TGTGCCAGCAGCTTAGGTGACAGAATCCCCCAGCATTTT.

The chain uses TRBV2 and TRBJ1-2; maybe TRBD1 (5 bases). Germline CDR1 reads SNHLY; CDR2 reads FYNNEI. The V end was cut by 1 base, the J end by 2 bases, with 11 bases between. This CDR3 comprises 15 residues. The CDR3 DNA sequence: TGTGCCAGCAGTGAAGGGGTAGGGGACAACTATGGCTACACCTTC. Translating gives CASSEGVGDNYGYTF.

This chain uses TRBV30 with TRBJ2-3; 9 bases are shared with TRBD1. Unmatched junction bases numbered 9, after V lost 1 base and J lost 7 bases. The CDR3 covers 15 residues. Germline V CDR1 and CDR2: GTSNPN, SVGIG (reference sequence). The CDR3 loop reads CAWSARDREGNTQYF. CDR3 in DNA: TGTGCCTGGAGTGCTCGGGACAGGGAAGGAAATACGCAGTATTTT.

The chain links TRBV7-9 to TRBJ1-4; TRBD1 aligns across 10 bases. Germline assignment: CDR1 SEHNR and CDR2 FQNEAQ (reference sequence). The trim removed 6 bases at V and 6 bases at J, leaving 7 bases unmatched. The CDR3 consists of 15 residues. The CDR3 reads CASSVDRGRDEKLFF. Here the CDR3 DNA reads TGTGCCAGCAGTGTCGACAGGGGGCGGGATGAAAAACTGTTTTTT.

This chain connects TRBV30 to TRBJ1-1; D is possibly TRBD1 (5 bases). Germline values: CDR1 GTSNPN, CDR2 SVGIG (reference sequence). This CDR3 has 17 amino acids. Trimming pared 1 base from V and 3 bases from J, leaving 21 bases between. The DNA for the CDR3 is TGTGCCTGGAGTGGTCTGGGGACCCTTAAATTAGACACTGAAGCTTTCTTT. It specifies CAWSGLGTLKLDTEAFF.

This CDR3 reads CASSEQGVPQETQYF. DNA for the CDR3: TGTGCCAGTAGTGAACAGGGCGTACCTCAAGAGACCCAGTACTTC. This chain connects TRBV19 to TRBJ2-5, with a possible D match to TRBD1 (6 bases). CDR1 and CDR2 (germline): LNHDA, SQIVND (reference sequence). This CDR3 contains 15 residues. V lost 5 bases, J lost 2 bases, and 15 bases lay in between.